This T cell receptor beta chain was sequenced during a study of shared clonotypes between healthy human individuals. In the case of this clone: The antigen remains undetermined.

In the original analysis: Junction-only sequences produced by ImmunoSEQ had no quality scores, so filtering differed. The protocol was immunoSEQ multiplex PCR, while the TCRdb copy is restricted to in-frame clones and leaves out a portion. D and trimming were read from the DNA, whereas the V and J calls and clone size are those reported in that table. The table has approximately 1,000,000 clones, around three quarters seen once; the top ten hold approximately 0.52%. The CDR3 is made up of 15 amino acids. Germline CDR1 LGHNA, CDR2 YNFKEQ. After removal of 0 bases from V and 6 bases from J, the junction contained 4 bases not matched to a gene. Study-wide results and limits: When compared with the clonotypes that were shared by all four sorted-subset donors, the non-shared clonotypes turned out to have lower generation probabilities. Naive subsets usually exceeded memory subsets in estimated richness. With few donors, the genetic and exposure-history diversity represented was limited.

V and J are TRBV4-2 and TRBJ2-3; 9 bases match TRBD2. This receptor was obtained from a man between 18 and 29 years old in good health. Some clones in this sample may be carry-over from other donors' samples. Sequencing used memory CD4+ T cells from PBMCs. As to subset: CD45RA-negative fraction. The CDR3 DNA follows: TGTGCCAGCAGCCAAGATCTAGCGGGAAAGGATACGCAGTATTTT. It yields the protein CASSQDLAGKDTQYF.